The following is a TCR beta chain sequence with its context. The antigen remains undetermined. Tagging with unique molecular identifiers was a feature of the TCR beta cDNA libraries. TCRdb processed the PCR reads anew with MiXCR; each CDR3 protein has one entry. The table lists roughly 570,000 distinct CDR3 sequences, around 31% of them singletons. The source of the sample is a study of post-analysis software for immune sequencing data. The germline V gene has CDR1 SGHAT and CDR2 FQNNGV. This CDR3 is built from 17 residues. Trimming took 5 bases from V and 10 from J; bases not matched to a gene: 18. Study-wide results and caveats: Comparison of patients with controls showed five or six TRBV segments more frequent in patients, TRBV5-6, TRBV5-1 and TRBV20-1 among them.

The clonotype originates from a girl between 2 and 17 years old with multiple sclerosis. This chain uses TRBV11-2 with TRBJ2-1; 9 nucleotides align to TRBD2. Sequenced input: blood. DNA of the CDR3: TGTGCCAGCAGCCCCAGTGCGTCTAGCGGGGTGGTTGGGGAGCAGTTCTTC. This translates into CASSPSASSGVVGEQFF.